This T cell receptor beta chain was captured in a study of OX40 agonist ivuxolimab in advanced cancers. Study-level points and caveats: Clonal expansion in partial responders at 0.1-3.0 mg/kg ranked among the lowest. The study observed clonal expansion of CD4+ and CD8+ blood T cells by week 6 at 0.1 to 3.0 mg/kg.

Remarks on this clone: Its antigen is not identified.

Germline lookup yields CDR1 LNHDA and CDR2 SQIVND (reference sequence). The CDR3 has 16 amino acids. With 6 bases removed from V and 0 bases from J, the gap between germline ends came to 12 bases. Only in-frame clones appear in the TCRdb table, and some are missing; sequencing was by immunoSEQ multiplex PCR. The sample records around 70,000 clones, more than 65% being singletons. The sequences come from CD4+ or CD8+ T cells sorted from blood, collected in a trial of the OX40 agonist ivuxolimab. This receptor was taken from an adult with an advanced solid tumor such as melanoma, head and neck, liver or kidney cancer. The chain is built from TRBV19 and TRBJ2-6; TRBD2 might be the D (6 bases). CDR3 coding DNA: TGTGCCAGTAGCTGGGACTCCGCCTCTGGGGCCAACGTCCTGACTTTC. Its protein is CASSWDSASGANVLTF.